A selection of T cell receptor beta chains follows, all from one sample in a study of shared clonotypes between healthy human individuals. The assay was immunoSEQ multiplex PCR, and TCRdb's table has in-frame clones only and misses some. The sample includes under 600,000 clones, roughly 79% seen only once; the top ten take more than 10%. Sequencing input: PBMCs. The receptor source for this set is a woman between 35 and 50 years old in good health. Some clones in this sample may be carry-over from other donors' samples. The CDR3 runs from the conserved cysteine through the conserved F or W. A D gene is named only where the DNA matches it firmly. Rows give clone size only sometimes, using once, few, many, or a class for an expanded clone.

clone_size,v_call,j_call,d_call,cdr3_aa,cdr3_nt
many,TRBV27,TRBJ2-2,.,CASSLRPAGVGAGELFF,TGTGCCAGCAGTTTAAGACCCGCGGGTGTTGGGGCCGGGGAGCTGTTTTTT
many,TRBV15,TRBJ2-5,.,CATSRDRGKGWETQYF,TGTGCCACCAGCAGAGATCGGGGGAAAGGGTGGGAGACCCAGTACTTC
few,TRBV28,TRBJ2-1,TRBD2,CASSSPSGRTEEQFF,TGTGCCAGCAGTTCCCCTAGCGGGAGAACAGAAGAGCAGTTCTTC
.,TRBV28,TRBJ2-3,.,CASSHEAALIDTQYF,TGTGCCAGCAGCCATGAGGCGGCACTTATAGATACGCAGTATTTT
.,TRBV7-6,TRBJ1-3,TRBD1,CASSPTGGSSGNTIYF,TGTGCCAGCAGCCCTACAGGGGGGAGCTCTGGAAACACCATATATTTT
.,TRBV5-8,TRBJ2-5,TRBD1,CASSPPIDRGYQETQYF,TGTGCCAGCAGCCCACCGATCGACAGGGGATACCAAGAGACCCAGTACTTC
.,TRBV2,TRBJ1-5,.,CASSQTGIGSNQPQHF,TGTGCCAGCAGTCAAACCGGGATTGGGAGCAATCAGCCCCAGCATTTT
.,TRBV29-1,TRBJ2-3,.,CSVVGLAALRDTQYF,TGCAGCGTTGTCGGCTTAGCGGCACTCCGCGATACGCAGTATTTT
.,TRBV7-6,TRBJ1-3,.,CASSFFVRGGGGNTIYF,TGTGCCAGCAGCTTCTTTGTGCGGGGAGGAGGTGGAAACACCATATATTTT
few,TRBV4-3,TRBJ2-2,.,CASSQEAQFDTGELFF,TGCGCCAGCAGCCAAGAAGCCCAGTTTGACACCGGGGAGCTGTTTTTT
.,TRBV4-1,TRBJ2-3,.,CASSQSILSTDTQYF,TGCGCCAGCAGCCAAAGTATACTGAGCACAGATACGCAGTATTTT
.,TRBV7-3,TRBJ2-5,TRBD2,CASSPTPGGPGETQYF,TGTGCCAGCAGCCCCACCCCGGGGGGTCCAGGGGAGACCCAGTACTTC
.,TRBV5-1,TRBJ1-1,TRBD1,CASSLDRGRAEAFF,TGCGCCAGCAGCCTAGACAGGGGGCGGGCTGAAGCTTTCTTT
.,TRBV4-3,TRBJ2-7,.,CASSEAVGFSYEQYF,TGCGCCAGCAGCGAAGCGGTGGGCTTCTCCTACGAGCAGTACTTC
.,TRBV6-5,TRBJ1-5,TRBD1,CASSSSGGMGNQPQHF,TGTGCCAGCAGTTCGTCAGGGGGCATGGGCAATCAGCCCCAGCATTTT
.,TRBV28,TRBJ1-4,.,CASSAGGATNEKLFF,TGTGCCAGCAGCGCGGGAGGGGCCACTAATGAAAAACTGTTTTTT
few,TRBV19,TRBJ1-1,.,CASSTLGQTNTEAFF,TGTGCCAGTAGTACCTTAGGACAGACGAACACTGAAGCTTTCTTT
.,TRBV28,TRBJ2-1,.,CASTMAASSYNEQFF,TGTGCCAGCACGATGGCCGCGAGCTCCTACAATGAGCAGTTCTTC
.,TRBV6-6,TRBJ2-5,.,CASSYGELETQYF,TGTGCCAGCAGTTACGGGGAACTGGAGACCCAGTACTTC
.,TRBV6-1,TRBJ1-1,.,CASSPDRLWNEAFF,TGTGCCAGCAGCCCAGACAGGTTGTGGAATGAAGCTTTCTTT
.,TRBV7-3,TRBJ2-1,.,CASSTGTSYNEQFF,TGTGCCAGCAGCACAGGGACTTCCTACAATGAGCAGTTCTTC
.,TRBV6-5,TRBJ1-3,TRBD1,CASSYAPGGSGNTIYF,TGTGCCAGCAGTTACGCGCCAGGGGGCTCTGGAAACACCATATATTTT
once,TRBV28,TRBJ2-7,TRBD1,CASSVTGLDYEQYF,TGTGCCAGCAGTGTGACAGGGCTTGACTACGAGCAGTACTTC
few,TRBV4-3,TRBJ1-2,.,CASSQVQSGPGYTF,TGCGCCAGCAGCCAAGTGCAATCAGGACCCGGCTACACCTTC
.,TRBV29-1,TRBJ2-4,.,CSPPVPFGIQYF,TGCAGCCCCCCCGTGCCGTTTGGCATTCAGTACTTC
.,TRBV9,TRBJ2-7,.,CASSVGVGTGGILSSDEQYF,TGTGCCAGCAGCGTAGGTGTGGGTACTGGTGGGATCCTCTCTTCTGACGAGCAGTACTTC
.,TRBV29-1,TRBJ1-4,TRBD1,CSVEGTGDEKLFF,TGCAGCGTTGAGGGGACAGGGGACGAAAAACTGTTTTTT
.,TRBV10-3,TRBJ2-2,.,CAISPMEGGELFF,TGTGCCATCAGCCCCATGGAGGGCGGGGAGCTGTTTTTT
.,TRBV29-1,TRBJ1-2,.,CSVPTENGYTF,TGCAGCGTTCCGACAGAGAATGGCTACACCTTC
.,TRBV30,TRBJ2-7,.,CAWRGGPSYEQYF,TGTGCCTGGAGGGGGGGGCCCTCGTACGAGCAGTACTTC
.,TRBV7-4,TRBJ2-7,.,CASSKGRLSSYEQYF,TGTGCCAGCAGCAAAGGGCGGCTAAGCTCCTACGAGCAGTACTTC
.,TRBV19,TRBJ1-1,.,CASSWTTEAFF,TGTGCCAGTAGTTGGACGACTGAAGCTTTCTTT
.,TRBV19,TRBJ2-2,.,CASSIPGGGTGELFF,TGTGCCAGTAGTATACCCGGGGGCGGTACCGGGGAGCTGTTTTTT
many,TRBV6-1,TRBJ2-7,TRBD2,CASSADAGGVYEQYF,TGTGCCAGCAGTGCAGACGCCGGGGGGGTGTACGAGCAGTACTTC
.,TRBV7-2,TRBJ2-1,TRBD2,CASSLETSVNNEQFF,TGTGCCAGCAGCTTAGAGACTAGCGTCAACAATGAGCAGTTCTTC
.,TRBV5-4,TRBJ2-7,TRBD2,CASRTGAGGPYEQYF,TGTGCCAGCAGAACTGGGGCGGGAGGGCCCTACGAGCAGTACTTC
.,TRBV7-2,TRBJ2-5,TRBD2,CASSLVGTSGGQETQYF,TGTGCCAGCAGCTTAGTTGGGACTAGCGGAGGCCAAGAGACCCAGTACTTC
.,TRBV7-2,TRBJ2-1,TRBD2,CASSLETSANEQFF,TGTGCCAGCAGCTTAGAAACTAGCGCCAATGAGCAGTTCTTC